This section outlines one T cell receptor (beta chain) sequence together with its context. The data derive from a study of blood T cells in healthy people across ages. The CDR3 spans 14 residues. The V end was cut by 10 bases, the J end by 9 bases, with 19 bases between. Germline V gene data show CDR1 as LNHNV and CDR2 as YYDKDF (reference sequence). Using a J-beta primer mix together with a sample-barcoded 5' primer, a second PCR was run for about 7 to 12 cycles. TCRdb re-called the 5' RACE reads through MiXCR, storing one row per CDR3 protein. The table has fewer than 1 million distinct CDR3 sequences, under 45% seen once.

The sequence derives from a man in his sixties in good health. Sample: blood. The chain employs TRBV15 and TRBJ1-6; D uncertain. Here the CDR3 DNA reads TGTGCCATCAGTAGGAGAGGGATGAGTTCACCCCTCCACTTT. It yields the protein CAISRRGMSSPLHF.